These 5 T cell receptor beta chains originate from one sample sequenced in a study of cytomegalovirus exposure and HLA in healthy donors. PCR was performed using 60 Vbeta and 13 Jbeta primers. Libraries were prepared by immunoSEQ multiplex PCR; TCRdb keeps only in-frame clonotypes and omits some of them. The sample has more than 95,000 clones; 76% are singletons. The sequenced sample consisted of PBMCs. The receptors come from a man between 45 and 60 years old in good health and CMV-seronegative.

The J gene is TRBJ2-3, the V gene TRBV5-1, with 9 bases fitting TRBD1. CDR3 length equals 16 residues. V trimming: 3 bases; J trimming: 0 bases; junction bases outside the gene matches: 5. CDR1 SGHRS and CDR2 YFSETQ come from the germline V gene. The DNA for the CDR3 is TGCGCCAGCAGCTCGTCTGGACAGGGGAGCACAGATACGCAGTATTTT. Translation gives CASSSSGQGSTDTQYF.

In its sample, this clone was seen a few times. The rearrangement uses TRBV2 and TRBJ1-1, with TRBD1 matching 8 bases. The CDR3 contains 15 residues. V shed 7 bases, J shed 4 bases, and the junction held 11 bases outside the gene matches. Germline lookup yields CDR1 SNHLY and CDR2 FYNNEI. The CDR3 is CASNPDRVVGTEAFF. The CDR3 DNA follows: TGTGCCAGCAATCCGGACAGGGTGGTGGGCACTGAAGCTTTCTTT.

This rearrangement joins TRBV6-6 to TRBJ1-2; a possible D gene is TRBD1 (5 bases). Trimming cost V 5 bases and J 3 bases, with 13 bases left between them. This CDR3 contains 14 residues. Germline assignment: CDR1 MNHNY and CDR2 SVGAGI (reference sequence). The CDR3 DNA sequence: TGTGCCAGCAGTCAACAAGGGGTTGACTATGGCTACACCTTC. Amino acid sequence: CASSQQGVDYGYTF.

The table lists this clone with a count of one. This chain connects TRBV7-2 to TRBJ1-2, with D possibly being TRBD1 (5 bases). Germline V gene lookup returns CDR1 SGHTA and CDR2 FQGNSA. The CDR3 spans 13 residues. Trimming left V 7 bases short and J 8 bases short, with 17 bases between. This CDR3 is CASTTDRQQGYTF. The CDR3 DNA follows: TGTGCCAGCACCACCGACCGACAGCAAGGCTACACCTTC.

This clone was counted a few times. This chain joins TRBV5-4 and TRBJ1-1, with D perhaps TRBD1 (5 bases). This CDR3 spans 14 amino acids. Germline CDR1 is SGHNT and CDR2 is YYREEE (reference sequence). Trimming removed 5 bases from V and 4 bases from J, with 15 bases in between. The CDR3 here is CASRPPGGGTEAFF. CDR3 DNA: TGTGCCAGCAGACCCCCGGGGGGGGGCACTGAAGCTTTCTTT.